This T cell receptor beta chain originates from a study of T cell responses to AZD1222 COVID-19 vaccine. At least ten counts were recorded for this clone. The antigen remains undetermined. The table came from immunoSEQ multiplex PCR; TCRdb's copy has only in-frame clones and leaves some out. This sample has 110,000 or so clones, with more than 70% found just once. Study findings and constraints: Only 5 to 7 AZD1222 recipients tested seropositive at baseline. Researchers report vaccine-associated CD4 TCRs spanning spike, with dominance at 160-218 and 743-854. Increases in Spike-specific TCR breadth and depth were seen after two AZD1222 doses.

The germline gives CDR1 MNHEY, CDR2 SMNVEV (reference sequence). V lost 5 bases, J lost 3 bases, and 14 bases lay in between. This CDR3 has 14 amino acids. Samples with a second dose at about 4 or about 12 weeks were pooled together. This chain uses TRBV27 with TRBJ2-7; D may be TRBD2 (5 bases). Sequences were derived from peripheral blood, sampled 28 days after the second AZD1222 dose. The sequence was obtained from an adult who received the AZD1222 COVID-19 vaccine. The CDR3 DNA is TGTGCCAGCAGTCCCACTAGTTCAGTCTACGAGCAGTACTTC. Its protein product is CASSPTSSVYEQYF.